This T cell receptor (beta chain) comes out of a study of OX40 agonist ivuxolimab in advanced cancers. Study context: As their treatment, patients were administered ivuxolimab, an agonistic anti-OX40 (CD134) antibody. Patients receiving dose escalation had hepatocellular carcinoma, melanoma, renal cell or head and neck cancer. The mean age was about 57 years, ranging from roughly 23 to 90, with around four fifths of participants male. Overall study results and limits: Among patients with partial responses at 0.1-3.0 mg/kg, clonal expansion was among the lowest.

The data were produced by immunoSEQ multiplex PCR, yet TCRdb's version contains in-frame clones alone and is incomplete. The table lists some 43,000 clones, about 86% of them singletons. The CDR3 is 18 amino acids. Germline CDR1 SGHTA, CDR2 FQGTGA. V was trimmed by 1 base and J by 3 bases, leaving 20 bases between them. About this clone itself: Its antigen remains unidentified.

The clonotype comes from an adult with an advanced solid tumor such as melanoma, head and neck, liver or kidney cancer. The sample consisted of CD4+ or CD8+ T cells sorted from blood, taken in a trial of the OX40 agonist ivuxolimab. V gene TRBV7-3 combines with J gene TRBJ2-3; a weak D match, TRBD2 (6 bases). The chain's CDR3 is CASSLIGSSGLGTDTQYF. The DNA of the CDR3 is TGTGCCAGCAGCTTAATAGGGTCCAGCGGGCTGGGGACAGATACGCAGTATTTT.